This T cell receptor beta chain was identified during a study of blood T cell repertoires in COVID-19. Study-wide background: Samples taken during acute and convalescent COVID-19 were collected in the United States, Italy and Spain.

Study processing details: Reference gene primer amplification yielded estimated nucleated cell counts. Assay used: immunoSEQ multiplex PCR; TCRdb lists only in-frame clones, some missing. V and J calls and clone size are those listed in that table; D and trimming were worked out from the DNA. The table records 350,000 to 500,000 clones, around nine tenths of them present only once. Germline CDR1 reads MNHEY; CDR2 reads SMNVEV (reference sequence). This CDR3 has 15 residues. Trimming removed 5 bases from V and 3 bases from J, with 13 bases in between. Seattle patients were enrolled while actively infected and followed longitudinally. As to this clone: Other DNA sequences in this specimen translate into the identical CDR3.

This chain links TRBV27 with TRBJ1-4, with D possibly being TRBD1 (6 bases). This receptor was obtained from a man between 18 and 29 years old with COVID-19, enrolled during active disease. Sequenced: peripheral blood. The CDR3 region is CASSPRQAPNEKLFF. The CDR3 bases are TGTGCCAGCAGTCCGAGACAGGCTCCTAATGAAAAACTGTTTTTT.